This TCR beta chain was obtained from a study of CD8+ T cells in alopecia areata (dated by TCRdb to the late 2010s). A note on the overall study: The treated patients, all with moderate-to-severe alopecia areata, were enrolled in an open-label pilot trial of oral tofacitinib given at 5 to 10 mg twice daily. In both human patients and the C3H/HeJ mouse model, the study applied high-throughput TCRbeta sequencing to look at T cell clonal expansion in alopecia areata. Tofacitinib was given for 6 to 18 months, followed by 6 months of follow-up off drug to assess delayed response and recurrence. TCRbeta CDR3 regions were amplified by immunoSEQ multiplex PCR using 35 Vbeta forward and 13 Jbeta reverse primers. Scalp clonality was compared across normal scalp (n=4), patchy alopecia areata scalp (n=8), and alopecia totalis/universalis scalp (n=8). Patients on tofacitinib were biopsied at baseline and after 4 and 24 weeks of treatment, and several of the patients also had a later scalp biopsy. On the human side, TCRbeta sequencing was run on scalp tissue and on sorted CD4+ and CD8+ peripheral blood T cells from healthy controls and from alopecia areata patients with either patchy or totalis/universalis disease. The RNA source kit depended on sample type: the PAXgene miRNA kit for fixed scalp, the miRNeasy kit for PBMCs, and the RNeasy kit for mouse skin. Results the study describes overall, beyond this receptor: TCR sequences shared between patients were less clear than in mice, possibly partly because of HLA diversity in the patient population. Scalp TCR repertoire analysis is complicated because resident alphabeta T cells in normal human skin are also sequenced, whereas mouse skin is dominated by gammadelta T cells. Lesional scalp, especially in alopecia totalis/universalis, showed higher clonality and more expanded CD8+ clones than normal scalp, suggesting antigenic drive.

Including cysteine and phenylalanine, the CDR3 has 15 amino acids. Here the CDR3 DNA is all that survives: 45 bases in frame from base 1. After removal of 1 base from V and 5 bases from J, the junction retains 6 bases not matched to a gene. The germline V gene gives CDR1 as MGHRA and CDR2 as YSYEKL. The library was built by means of the immunoSEQ multiplex PCR assay. RNA was extracted from all samples and reverse transcribed into cDNA as template for TCR sequencing. SuperScript III was used for first-strand cDNA synthesis, primed with a 2:1 mix of oligo-dT and random hexamers. Amplification bias was assessed with a synthetic immune receptor repertoire, and residual bias was removed computationally. As for the authors' bioinformatics: After raw reads were preprocessed to remove errors, the CDR3 was defined following IMGT conventions as running from the conserved cysteine to phenylalanine. Clonality was computed as 1 minus the Shannon entropy, with the entropy normalized by log2 of the number of productive unique TCRs. Scalp TCRbeta sequences were cross-referenced with sorted blood CD4 and CD8 repertoires so that the CD4 or CD8 identity of scalp clones could be inferred. In TCRdb, the immuneACCESS table is reduced to in-frame sequences with V and J assigned. These tables do not hold every clone; where another copy was compared, an unresolved V gene accounts for under half, and the others remain unexplained. Clonal size and the V and J genes are those of that table, whereas D and trimming came from the DNA. For this sample there are about 180,000 clones; about 67% appear just once. The ten largest account for around 10% of the sample.

Interpreted using the paper, the time point label stands for: baseline before oral tofacitinib. Lesional scalp punch biopsies and peripheral blood were obtained from alopecia areata patients. PBMCs were separated by density centrifugation and stained for CD3, CD4 and CD8, after which CD4+ and CD8+ T cells were sorted on a FACSAria. A remark on this clone: The specificity of this receptor is unknown. Qualities for individual bases were not recorded, and no much larger clone is one base off.

The source material was CD8+ T cells sorted from blood, sampled at week 0. The clonotype was recovered from a human donor with alopecia areata. This receptor chain uses TRBV4-1 and TRBJ2-3, with 7 central nucleotides matching TRBD1. The bases are TGCGCCAGCAGCCAAGTTGAGGGGGCCTTAGATACGCAGTATTTT. It specifies CASSQVEGALDTQYF.